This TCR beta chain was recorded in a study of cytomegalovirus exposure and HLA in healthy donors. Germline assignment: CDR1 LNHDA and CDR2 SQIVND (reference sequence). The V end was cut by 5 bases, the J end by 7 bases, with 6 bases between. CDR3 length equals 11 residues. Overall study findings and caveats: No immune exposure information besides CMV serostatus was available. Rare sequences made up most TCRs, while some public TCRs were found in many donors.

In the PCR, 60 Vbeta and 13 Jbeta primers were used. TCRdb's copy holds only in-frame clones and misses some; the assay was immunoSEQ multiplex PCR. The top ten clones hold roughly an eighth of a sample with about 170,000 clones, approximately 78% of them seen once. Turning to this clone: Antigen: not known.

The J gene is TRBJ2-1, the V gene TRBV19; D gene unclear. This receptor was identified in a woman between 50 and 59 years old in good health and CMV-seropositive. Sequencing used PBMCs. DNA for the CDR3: TGTGCCAGTAGTCGTCTGAATGAGCAGTTCTTC. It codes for CASSRLNEQFF.